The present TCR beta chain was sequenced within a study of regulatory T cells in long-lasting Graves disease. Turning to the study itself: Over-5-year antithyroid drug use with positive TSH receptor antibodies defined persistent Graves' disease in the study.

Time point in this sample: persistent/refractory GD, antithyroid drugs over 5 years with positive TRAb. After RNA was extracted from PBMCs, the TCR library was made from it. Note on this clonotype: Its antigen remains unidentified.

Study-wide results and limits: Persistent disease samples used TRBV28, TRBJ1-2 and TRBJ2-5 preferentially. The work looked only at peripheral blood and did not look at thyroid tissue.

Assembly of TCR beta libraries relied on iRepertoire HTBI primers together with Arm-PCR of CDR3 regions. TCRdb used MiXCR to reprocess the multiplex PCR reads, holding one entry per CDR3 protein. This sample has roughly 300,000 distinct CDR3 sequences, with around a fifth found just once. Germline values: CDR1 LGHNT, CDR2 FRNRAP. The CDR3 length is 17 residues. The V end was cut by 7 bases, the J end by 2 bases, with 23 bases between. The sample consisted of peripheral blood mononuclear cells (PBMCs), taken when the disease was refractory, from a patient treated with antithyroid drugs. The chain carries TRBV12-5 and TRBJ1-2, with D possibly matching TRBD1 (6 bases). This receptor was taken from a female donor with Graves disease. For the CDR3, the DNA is TGTGCTAGTGCCCTTGGGGGCGCCGGGACCGGAAACTATGGCTACACCTTC. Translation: CASALGGAGTGNYGYTF.